This passage covers 32 T cell receptor beta chains from one sample sequenced in a study of human T cells and chemical hapten exposure. TCRdb ran MiXCR on the RACE reads and lists one entry per CDR3 protein. The profile shows 180,000 or so distinct CDR3 sequences, about a fifth of them singletons. Indicated time point: patch test 1, 2 weeks after DPC sensitization. Treatment noted: therapeutic diphenylcyclopropenone sensitization with weekly scalp DPC. This sample comprised whole blood, obtained in connection with sensitization to the hapten diphenylcyclopropenone (DPC). These receptors were taken from a woman between 45 and 60 years old with alopecia areata. Some clones in this sample may be carry-over from other donors' samples.

The sample holds a few counts of this clonotype. The chain uses TRBV27 and TRBJ1-2, with TRBD1 matching 8 bases. This CDR3 is 18 amino acids long. With V trimmed by 6 bases and J by 3 bases, 18 bases remained unmatched. CDR1 and CDR2 (germline): MNHEY, SMNVEV (reference sequence). CDR3 amino acids: CASRPNGQGLQFDYGYTF. CDR3 in DNA: TGTGCCAGCAGACCAAACGGACAGGGATTACAGTTTGACTATGGCTACACCTTC.

This chain joins TRBV28 and TRBJ1-6, with 8 bases lining up with TRBD1. This CDR3 spans 16 amino acids. The V and J ends lost 6 bases and 11 bases, in that order; junction bases with no gene match: 15. Germline V gene lookup returns CDR1 MDHEN and CDR2 SYDVKM. The CDR3 here is CASRWDRLDLSAPLHF. DNA for the CDR3: TGTGCCAGCAGGTGGGACAGGCTCGATCTTAGCGCACCCCTCCACTTT.

The genes are TRBV15 and TRBJ2-3; 8 nucleotides agree with TRBD2. The length of the CDR3 is 16 residues. The V segment lost 1 base and the J segment 0 bases; nucleotides outside the gene matches: 3. Germline-derived CDR1 and CDR2 are LNHNV and YYDKDF (reference sequence). The CDR3 DNA reads as TGTGCCACCAGCAGAGGACTAGCGCTCAGCACAGATACGCAGTATTTT. Protein: CATSRGLALSTDTQYF.

The chain couples TRBV10-2 to TRBJ2-3; D is ambiguous. The germline gives CDR1 WSHSY, CDR2 SAAADI. Deletions cut 6 bases from V and 0 bases from J, with 13 bases between. The CDR3 contains 15 residues. The CDR3 protein is CASSATATSTDTQYF. The CDR3 DNA reads as TGCGCCAGCAGCGCCACCGCAACTAGCACAGATACGCAGTATTTT.

V and J are TRBV27 and TRBJ1-2; D remains unclear. CDR1 is MNHEY and CDR2 is SMNVEV in the germline V gene (reference sequence). The CDR3 totals 11 residues. V was shortened by 8 bases and J by 3 bases, with 7 bases between the two germline ends. The DNA of the CDR3 is TGTGCCAGCCTCGGGTACTATGGCTACACCTTC. It specifies CASLGYYGYTF.

This sequence joins TRBV2 and TRBJ1-2, with D possibly matching TRBD1 (6 bases). The V and J ends lost 2 bases and 3 bases respectively, with 10 bases between them. There are 14 residues in the CDR3. The V gene's germline CDR1 is SNHLY and CDR2 FYNNEI. CDR3 sequence: CASSEQGSDYGYTF. The CDR3 DNA reads as TGTGCCAGCAGTGAACAGGGGAGCGACTATGGCTACACCTTC.

There are a few counts of this clonotype. The chain has TRBV4-2 and TRBJ2-2, with 8 bases fitting TRBD1. V shed 1 base, J shed 5 bases, and the junction held 12 bases outside the gene matches. The CDR3 is 18 amino acids. Germline loops: CDR1 LGHNA, CDR2 YNFKEQ. The CDR3 spells CASSQAVDRADRTGELFF. CDR3 in DNA: TGTGCCAGCAGCCAAGCTGTGGACAGGGCGGATAGGACCGGGGAGCTGTTTTTT.

This CDR3 is CASSYRGANTEAFF. In DNA form, the CDR3 reads TGTGCCAGCAGTTACCGGGGGGCCAACACTGAAGCTTTCTTT. The chain employs TRBV6-5 and TRBJ1-1; D might be TRBD1 (6 bases). V was shortened by 2 bases and J by 2 bases, with 9 bases between the two germline ends. The CDR3 consists of 14 residues. The germline V gene encodes CDR1 MNHEY and CDR2 SVGAGI.

This clonotype was detected many times. The chain recombines TRBV20-1 with TRBJ2-1; D may be TRBD2 (6 bases). Germline CDR1 is DFQATT and CDR2 is SNEGSKA (reference sequence). The CDR3 sequence is 13 residues long. The V gene lost 6 bases and the J gene lost 5 bases, with 14 bases spanning the gap. CDR3 region: CSAVGLLNNEQFF. CDR3 in DNA: TGCAGTGCCGTGGGACTCCTAAACAATGAGCAGTTCTTC.

This clonotype was counted once. Lacking the conserved final phenylalanine or tryptophan, this CDR3 likely reflects a read error. The V gene is TRBV29-1, the J gene TRBJ2-3; D perhaps matches TRBD1 (6 bases). Trimming took 4 bases from V and 1 from J, leaving 12 bases between them. This CDR3 has 14 residues. The V gene's germline CDR1 is SQVTM and CDR2 ANQGSEA. The CDR3 nucleotides are TGCAGCGTTGTAAGGGACATCGGCACAGATACGCAGTATTCT. Its protein is CSVVRDIGTDTQYS.

The chain recombines TRBV10-3 with TRBJ2-7; 10 bases align to TRBD1. The J segment lost 2 bases and the V segment lost 3 bases, leaving 4 bases of the junction unmatched. CDR1 is ENHRY, CDR2 SYGVKD, per germline. The CDR3 totals 15 residues. CDR3 in amino acids: CAISEADRGPYEQYF. CDR3 in DNA: TGTGCCATCAGTGAAGCAGACAGGGGGCCCTACGAGCAGTACTTC.

The V gene is TRBV29-1, the J gene TRBJ2-3; D might be TRBD2 (5 bases). The ends were cut back, 0 bases at V and 3 bases at J, with 13 bases in the middle. CDR1 SQVTM and CDR2 ANQGSEA come from the germline V gene. The CDR3 has 15 residues. This chain's CDR3 is CSVEDLLSGTDTQYF. The CDR3 DNA is TGCAGCGTTGAAGATCTTTTGTCGGGAACAGATACGCAGTATTTT.

This clonotype was seen repeatedly, ten times or more. The rearrangement links TRBV5-5 to TRBJ2-4, with 13 bases fitting TRBD2. This CDR3 region has 18 residues. The ends lost 6 bases at V and 1 base at J; junction bases unmatched: 10. Germline CDR1 SGHKS, CDR2 YYEKEE (reference sequence). The CDR3 region is CASILVLAGGPAKNIQYF. As DNA, the CDR3 is TGTGCCAGCATCCTCGTACTAGCGGGAGGGCCGGCCAAAAACATTCAGTACTTC.

This clonotype came up a few times. This rearrangement joins TRBV20-1 to TRBJ2-5, with 9 positions matching TRBD2. The CDR3 runs 14 residues. The J segment lost 4 bases and the V segment lost 3 bases, leaving 6 bases of the junction unmatched. Per the germline V gene, CDR1 is DFQATT and CDR2 is SNEGSKA (reference sequence). CDR3 DNA: TGCAGTGCTAGGATTAGCGGGAGAGGAGAGACCCAGTACTTC. Amino acids: CSARISGRGETQYF.

This clonotype was counted a few times. The chain has TRBV28 and TRBJ1-2; TRBD1 might be the D (5 bases). CDR1 and CDR2 from the germline V gene are MDHEN and SYDVKM. Trimming took 6 bases from V and 0 from J, leaving 11 bases between them. This CDR3 is 14 amino acids long. Here the CDR3 DNA reads TGTGCCAGCAGCCGGACACCCGCTAACTATGGCTACACCTTC. It encodes CASSRTPANYGYTF.

The rearrangement joins TRBV15 to TRBJ1-1; no reliable D call. In germline, CDR1 is LNHNV, CDR2 YYDKDF (reference sequence). This CDR3 contains 15 residues. Trimming pared 0 bases from V and 7 bases from J, leaving 15 bases between. This CDR3 is CATSRDLPGSGEAFF. The CDR3 bases are TGTGCCACCAGCAGAGATCTCCCTGGGAGTGGTGAAGCTTTCTTT.

This sequence joins TRBV18 and TRBJ2-3; 10 positions agree with TRBD2. Germline V CDR1 and CDR2: KGHSH, LQKENI. V was clipped by 1 base and J by 2 bases; unmatched bases: 3. This CDR3 is 16 amino acids long. Written as DNA, the CDR3 is TGTGCCAGCTCACCACGTCTAGCGGGGGACACAGATACGCAGTATTTT. Protein: CASSPRLAGDTDTQYF.

This clonotype was recorded a few times. This chain links TRBV29-1 with TRBJ1-2; 11 nucleotides line up with TRBD1. Per the germline V gene, CDR1 is SQVTM and CDR2 is ANQGSEA. J gave up 7 bases and V 5 bases, and 6 bases lay outside the gene matches. The CDR3 covers 13 residues. CDR3 amino acids: CSVKPGQGVGYTF. CDR3 nucleotide sequence: TGCAGCGTTAAGCCGGGACAGGGGGTTGGCTACACCTTC. Based on the CDR3 plus reference TRBV29-1 and TRBJ1-2, the full variable domain is SAVISQKPSRDICQRGTSLTIQCQVDSQVTMMFWYRQQPGQSLTLIATANQGSEATYESGFVIDKFPISRPNLTFSTLTVSNMSPEDSSIYLCSVKPGQGVGYTFGSGTRLTVV.

The chain carries TRBV10-3 and TRBJ2-5; 9 nucleotides match TRBD2. J was trimmed by 2 bases and V by 8 bases; bases with no gene match: 6. Germline CDR1 ENHRY, CDR2 SYGVKD. This CDR3 is built from 14 residues. DNA for the CDR3: TGTGCCATCGCTGCGGGGGGGGGACAAGAGACCCAGTACTTC. Translating it yields CAIAAGGGQETQYF.

This chain connects TRBV10-2 to TRBJ1-1; D is perhaps TRBD1 (5 bases). The CDR3 loop spans 14 amino acids. CDR1 is WSHSY and CDR2 is SAAADI in the germline V gene. Trimming stripped 4 bases from V and 1 base from J, with 10 bases between. The CDR3 region is CASSGTNENTEAFF. DNA for the CDR3: TGCGCCAGCAGTGGGACAAACGAGAACACTGAAGCTTTCTTT.

The chain links TRBV20-1 to TRBJ2-1; D unclear. Germline V gives CDR1 DFQATT, CDR2 SNEGSKA (reference sequence). V was trimmed by 6 bases and J by 7 bases, leaving 16 bases between them. The CDR3 totals 13 residues. This CDR3 reads CSAETPSANEQFF. As DNA, the CDR3 is TGCAGTGCGGAGACTCCCTCCGCAAATGAGCAGTTCTTC.

The chain carries TRBV11-2 and TRBJ2-4; D is undetermined. This CDR3 spans 11 amino acids. Trimming took 5 bases from V and 6 from J, leaving 5 bases between them. Germline values: CDR1 SGHAT, CDR2 FQNNGV. In DNA, the CDR3 is TGTGCCAGCAGCGAGGCAAACATTCAGTACTTC. Its translation is CASSEANIQYF.

A few counts support this clonotype. The chain is built from TRBV6-5 and TRBJ1-1; the D is unclear. The CDR3 runs 11 residues. Trimming stripped 8 bases from V and 3 bases from J, with 7 bases between. Looked up from germline, CDR1 is MNHEY and CDR2 is SVGAGI. The CDR3 DNA follows: TGTGCCAGCGGGGAGGACACTGAAGCTTTCTTT. Amino acid sequence: CASGEDTEAFF.

V usage is TRBV4-1 and J usage is TRBJ2-5; D uncertain. CDR3 length: 14 amino acids. Germline V CDR1 and CDR2: MGHRA, YSYEKL. The V gene lost 1 base and the J gene lost 2 bases, with 8 bases spanning the gap. CDR3 region: CASSQAAAQETQYF. The CDR3 DNA sequence: TGCGCCAGCAGCCAAGCGGCGGCTCAAGAGACCCAGTACTTC.

The rearrangement joins TRBV27 to TRBJ2-7; TRBD2 is a possible D gene (6 bases). Trimming took off 6 bases at V and 3 bases at J, with 15 bases between the two ends. Germline V gene lookup returns CDR1 MNHEY and CDR2 SMNVEV (reference sequence). The CDR3 is 14 amino acids. CDR3 nucleotides: TGTGCCAGCAGGATTTCGGGACTGCGCTACGAGCAGTACTTC. As protein: CASRISGLRYEQYF.

CDR3 residues: CSASGSGYNEQFF. The CDR3 nucleotides are TGCAGTGCTAGCGGGAGTGGGTACAATGAGCAGTTCTTC. The chain recombines TRBV20-1 with TRBJ2-1; weak D call: TRBD2 (6 bases). The length of the CDR3 is 13 residues. The germline CDR1 and CDR2 sequences are DFQATT and SNEGSKA (reference sequence). Trimming left V 3 bases short and J 4 bases short, with 10 bases between.

The chain joins TRBV5-6 to TRBJ2-1, with TRBD2 as a possible D gene (5 bases). V was clipped by 3 bases and J by 9 bases, with 13 bases between them. Germline V gene data show CDR1 as SGHDT and CDR2 as YYEEEE. This CDR3 is 13 amino acids long. The CDR3 loop is CASSSPGVTEQFF. DNA of the CDR3: TGTGCCAGCAGCTCACCCGGGGTAACTGAGCAGTTCTTC. Based on the CDR3 plus reference TRBV5-6 and TRBJ2-1, the full variable domain is DAGVTQSPTHLIKTRGQQVTLRCSPKSGHDTVSWYQQALGQGPQFIFQYYEEEERQRGNFPDRFSGHQFPNYSSELNVNALLLGDSALYLCASSSPGVTEQFFGPGTRLTVL.

Worth noting for this clonotype: A junction boundary mismatches the germline segment, possibly from a read error. The V gene is TRBV15, the J gene TRBJ2-1; TRBD2 is a possible D gene (5 bases). The germline V gene has CDR1 LNHNV and CDR2 YYDKDF (reference sequence). The CDR3 consists of 15 residues. As DNA, the CDR3 is TGTGTCACCAGCCGGGGTAGCCCGGTTTACAATGAGCAGTTCTTC. Translation gives CVTSRGSPVYNEQFF.

This chain connects TRBV29-1 to TRBJ2-1; 11 bases map to TRBD2. This CDR3 has 14 residues. The J segment lost 3 bases and the V segment lost 7 bases, leaving 5 bases of the junction unmatched. Germline V gene data show CDR1 as SQVTM and CDR2 as ANQGSEA. As DNA, the CDR3 is TGCAGCGGAATCGGGACTAGCGGCTACAATGAGCAGTTCTTC. Its translation: CSGIGTSGYNEQFF.

The chain combines TRBV3-1 with TRBJ1-4, with D possibly TRBD1 on 6 matching bases. Trimming left V 4 bases short and J 0 bases short, with 21 bases between. This CDR3 region has 19 residues. Germline V gives CDR1 LGHDT, CDR2 YNNKEL (reference sequence). CDR3 bases: TGTGCCAGCAGCCTCATAGGGGACAACGCCCTTGCAACTAATGAAAAACTGTTTTTT. Its translation is CASSLIGDNALATNEKLFF.

This clonotype was counted between two and nine times. This sequence joins TRBV19 and TRBJ2-2; 10 nucleotides agree with TRBD1. V lost 9 bases and J lost 3; bases outside the gene matches: 4. The V gene's germline CDR1 is LNHDA and CDR2 SQIVND (reference sequence). The CDR3 contains 14 residues. The CDR3 DNA sequence: TGTGCCAGCCGGACAGGGGGGTACACCGGGGAGCTGTTTTTT. Translating gives CASRTGGYTGELFF.

A few counts support this clonotype. The chain links TRBV7-9 to TRBJ2-3; TRBD1 agrees at 11 bases. The V gene end was trimmed by 4 bases and the J gene end by 0 bases; junction bases not matched to a gene: 3. Germline assignment: CDR1 SEHNR and CDR2 FQNEAQ (reference sequence). The CDR3 totals 16 residues. CDR3 sequence (DNA): TGTGCCAGCAGCTCAGGGACAGGGGGTAGCACAGATACGCAGTATTTT. As protein: CASSSGTGGSTDTQYF.